Following are 22 T cell receptor beta chains from one sample sequenced in a study of T cell responses to AZD1222 COVID-19 vaccine. The table came from immunoSEQ multiplex PCR; TCRdb's copy has only in-frame clones and leaves some out. The data show roughly 140,000 clones, with 90% seen just once and about 2% held by the top ten. Specimen: peripheral blood, collected on day 0 of AZD1222 vaccination. The receptors stem from an adult in good health.

The chain links TRBV14 to TRBJ2-1; TRBD2 matches 7 bases. V was clipped by 2 bases and J by 4 bases; unmatched bases: 5. The CDR3 length is 15 residues. Germline CDR1 and CDR2: SGHDN and FVKESK. CDR3 loop: CASSQWLADYNEQFF. CDR3 nucleotides: TGTGCCAGCAGCCAATGGCTAGCGGATTACAATGAGCAGTTCTTC.

This clone appeared a few times. V is TRBV7-9 and J is TRBJ1-2, with D maybe TRBD1 (5 bases). V lost 7 bases and J 7 bases, leaving 13 bases between the germline ends. This CDR3 spans 12 amino acids. CDR1 and CDR2 from the germline V gene are SEHNR and FQNEAQ (reference sequence). The CDR3 is CASIGGTGGYTF. The CDR3 DNA reads TGTGCCAGCATAGGAGGGACGGGTGGCTACACCTTC. Based on the CDR3 plus reference TRBV7-9 and TRBJ1-2, the full variable domain is DTGVSQNPRHKITKRGQNVTFRCDPISEHNRLYWYRQTLGQGPEFLTYFQNEAQLEKSRLLSDRFSAERPKGSFSTLEIQRTEQGDSAMYLCASIGGTGGYTFGSGTRLTVV.

This sequence joins TRBV24-1 and TRBJ2-1; TRBD2 matches 9 bases. CDR3 size: 15 residues. V lost 7 bases, J lost 8 bases, and 11 bases stayed unmatched. Germline assignment: CDR1 KGHDR and CDR2 SFDVKD. The CDR3 DNA reads TGTGCCACCAGGACTAGCGGCACTGAAGGGGATGAGCAGTTCTTC. As protein: CATRTSGTEGDEQFF.

V and J are TRBV5-4 and TRBJ2-5; 9 bases fit TRBD1. Per germline, CDR1 SGHNT and CDR2 YYREEE (reference sequence). The CDR3 loop spans 13 amino acids. Trimming cost V 4 bases and J 5 bases; bases outside gene matches: 3. The CDR3 sequence is CASSEGQGETQYF. The CDR3, as DNA: TGTGCCAGCAGCGAGGGACAGGGCGAGACCCAGTACTTC.

This chain links TRBV11-2 with TRBJ2-2; D not resolved. The germline V gene has CDR1 SGHAT and CDR2 FQNNGV. The V gene lost 5 bases and the J gene lost 7 bases, with 14 bases spanning the gap. CDR3 length: 14 residues. CDR3 sequence: CASSTFGVDGELFF. CDR3 in DNA: TGTGCCAGCAGCACTTTTGGGGTGGACGGGGAGCTGTTTTTT. The full variable domain, with the rest looked up from reference TRBV11-2 and TRBJ2-2, is EAGVAQSPRYKIIEKRQSVAFWCNPISGHATLYWYQQILGQGPKLLIQFQNNGVVDDSQLPKDRFSAERLKGVDSTLKIQPAKLEDSAVYLCASSTFGVDGELFFGEGSRLTVL.

The chain carries TRBV7-8 and TRBJ2-2; D possibly corresponds to TRBD2 (5 bases). Trimming removed 1 base from V and 8 bases from J, with 11 bases in between. Germline V gene sequence: CDR1 SGHVS, CDR2 FQNEAQ. The CDR3 length is 14 residues. The CDR3 here is CASSLGGIRGELFF. CDR3 bases: TGTGCCAGCAGCTTAGGAGGGATCCGGGGGGAGCTGTTTTTT. The whole variable domain, filled in from reference TRBV7-8 and TRBJ2-2, reads GAGVSQSPRYKVAKRGQDVALRCDPISGHVSLFWYQQALGQGPEFLTYFQNEAQLDKSGLPSDRFFAERPEGSVSTLKIQRTQQEDSAVYLCASSLGGIRGELFFGEGSRLTVL.

Only a few counts were recorded for this clone. The chain joins TRBV5-8 to TRBJ1-5, with D unresolved. The CDR3 sequence is 15 residues long. CDR1 is SGHTS and CDR2 is YDEGEE in the germline V gene. V was clipped by 4 bases and J by 1 base, with 12 bases between them. The DNA for the CDR3 is TGTGCCAGCAGCCAAACGTGGGTGAGCAATCAGCCCCAGCATTTT. It codes for CASSQTWVSNQPQHF.

J is TRBJ2-1 and V is TRBV28, with TRBD2 as a possible D gene (6 bases). CDR1 MDHEN and CDR2 SYDVKM come from the germline V gene. Trimming pared 5 bases from V and 2 bases from J, leaving 19 bases between. The CDR3 contains 17 residues. DNA of the CDR3: TGTGCCAGCAGTCTCGGTCATTCAGGGACTCCCTACAATGAGCAGTTCTTC. This encodes CASSLGHSGTPYNEQFF. Filled out from reference TRBV28 and TRBJ2-1, the complete variable domain reads DVKVTQSSRYLVKRTGEKVFLECVQDMDHENMFWYRQDPGLGLRLIYFSYDVKMKEKGDIPEGYSVSREKKERFSLILESASTNQTSMYLCASSLGHSGTPYNEQFFGPGTRLTVL.

This clone was counted between two and nine times. The chain recombines TRBV18 with TRBJ2-7; 8 nucleotides line up with TRBD1. The CDR3 is 17 residues long. J lost 1 base, V lost 6 bases, and 14 bases had no gene match. Germline V CDR1 and CDR2: KGHSH, LQKENI. In nucleotides, the CDR3 is TGTGCCAGCTCGACAGCCGGAGGACAGGGAAGGTCCTACGAGCAGTACTTC. It specifies CASSTAGGQGRSYEQYF.

The V call is TRBV29-1, the J call TRBJ1-1; D is ambiguous. The CDR3 contains 14 residues. With 3 bases removed from V and 8 bases from J, the gap between germline ends came to 19 bases. The V gene's germline CDR1 is SQVTM and CDR2 ANQGSEA. The chain's CDR3 is CSVEGRARVREAFF. The CDR3 DNA is TGCAGCGTTGAGGGCAGAGCCCGAGTGAGGGAAGCTTTCTTT.

J is TRBJ2-1 and V is TRBV7-8; 9 bases fit TRBD2. CDR3 size: 14 residues. The junction had 4 bases not matched to a gene; V was cut back by 6 bases and J by 4 bases. The germline V gene encodes CDR1 SGHVS and CDR2 FQNEAQ. In nucleotides, the CDR3 is TGTGCCAGCAGTTCCGGACTAGCGTACAATGAGCAGTTCTTC. Encoded protein: CASSSGLAYNEQFF.

This clone was found once. This CDR3 reads CASSPGQGREPQHF. Here the CDR3 DNA reads TGTGCCAGCTCGCCGGGACAGGGTAGGGAGCCCCAGCATTTT. This chain uses TRBV18 with TRBJ1-5; TRBD1 aligns across 9 bases. The CDR3 runs to 14 residues. Trimming removed 6 bases from V and 8 bases from J; junction bases left unmatched: 8. Germline V gene sequence: CDR1 KGHSH, CDR2 LQKENI.

The V gene is TRBV5-5, the J gene TRBJ2-7; 10 bases agree with TRBD2. V shed 1 base, J shed 4 bases, and the junction held 2 bases outside the gene matches. The CDR3 has 14 amino acids. Germline values: CDR1 SGHKS, CDR2 YYEKEE (reference sequence). CDR3 nucleotide sequence: TGTGCCAGCAGCTTGACTAGCGGGAAGTACGAGCAGTACTTC. It specifies CASSLTSGKYEQYF.

The chain couples TRBV10-3 to TRBJ1-1; D is unclear. V was cut by 2 bases and J by 0 bases, with 13 bases left in between. This CDR3 contains 16 residues. From germline, CDR1 is ENHRY and CDR2 SYGVKD. CDR3 sequence (DNA): TGTGCCATCAGTGAGCCATGGGGAGCTCTGAACACTGAAGCTTTCTTT. Translated, it gives CAISEPWGALNTEAFF.

The chain has TRBV19 and TRBJ1-1, with D perhaps TRBD1 (6 bases). Germline V gene sequence: CDR1 LNHDA, CDR2 SQIVND (reference sequence). The CDR3 extends over 13 amino acids. Trimming shortened V by 6 bases and J by 6 bases, and 14 bases separated the two germline ends. CDR3 region: CASSAGVVAEAFF. The CDR3, as DNA: TGTGCCAGTAGCGCAGGGGTCGTCGCTGAAGCTTTCTTT.

This clone was counted a few times. The chain couples TRBV7-9 to TRBJ2-7; D ambiguous. CDR1 SEHNR and CDR2 FQNEAQ come from the germline V gene (reference sequence). Trimming shortened V by 3 bases and J by 6 bases, and 12 bases separated the two germline ends. This CDR3 spans 13 amino acids. CDR3 amino acids: CASSFGIGREQYF. The CDR3 DNA reads as TGTGCCAGCAGCTTTGGTATTGGCCGCGAGCAGTACTTC.

The V and J genes are TRBV28 and TRBJ1-2; D unresolved. Looked up from germline, CDR1 is MDHEN and CDR2 is SYDVKM. The CDR3 is 14 amino acids. The ends were cut back, 5 bases at V and 3 bases at J, with 13 bases in the middle. CDR3 in DNA: TGTGCCAGCAGTATTTCCACTTACTACTATGGCTACACCTTC. Translated: CASSISTYYYGYTF.

In its sample, this clone was seen once. The V call is TRBV4-1, the J call TRBJ1-2; no firm D call. In germline, CDR1 is MGHRA, CDR2 YSYEKL. The CDR3 has 14 amino acids. Between the trimmed V and J ends, which lost 1 base and 3 bases, there was a span of 9 bases. The CDR3 DNA follows: TGCGCCAGCAGCCAAGGGGGTTATGACTATGGCTACACCTTC. Residues: CASSQGGYDYGYTF.

The chain uses TRBV30 and TRBJ2-3; 7 bases map to TRBD1. With 2 bases clipped from V and 1 base from J, the junction kept 3 bases outside the gene matches. Germline lookup yields CDR1 GTSNPN and CDR2 SVGIG (reference sequence). The CDR3 loop spans 14 amino acids. DNA of the CDR3: TGTGCCTGGAGTCAAGACAGGGGCACAGATACGCAGTATTTT. It specifies CAWSQDRGTDTQYF.

This clone showed up just once. The chain recombines TRBV10-3 with TRBJ2-2; D possibly matches TRBD1 or TRBD2 (5 bases each). This CDR3 has 15 amino acids. With 3 bases removed from V and 0 bases from J, the gap between germline ends came to 8 bases. The germline V gene encodes CDR1 ENHRY and CDR2 SYGVKD. The CDR3 here is CAISEGTANTGELFF. Here the CDR3 DNA reads TGTGCCATCAGTGAAGGGACGGCGAACACCGGGGAGCTGTTTTTT.

V usage is TRBV7-2 and J usage is TRBJ1-1; unclear D gene. Germline CDR1 and CDR2: SGHTA and FQGNSA. This CDR3 has 11 residues. Trimming removed 0 bases at V and 6 bases at J, with 2 bases between. The CDR3 region is CASSLAAEAFF. CDR3 DNA: TGTGCCAGCAGCTTAGCAGCTGAAGCTTTCTTT.

The V call is TRBV6-1, the J call TRBJ1-1; 8 nucleotides agree with TRBD1. From germline, CDR1 is MNHNS and CDR2 SASEGT. CDR3 length: 14 residues. J gave up 3 bases and V 3 bases, and 3 bases lay outside the gene matches. DNA for the CDR3: TGTGCCAGCAGTGAGCCGGGACAGGACACTGAAGCTTTCTTT. It codes for CASSEPGQDTEAFF.